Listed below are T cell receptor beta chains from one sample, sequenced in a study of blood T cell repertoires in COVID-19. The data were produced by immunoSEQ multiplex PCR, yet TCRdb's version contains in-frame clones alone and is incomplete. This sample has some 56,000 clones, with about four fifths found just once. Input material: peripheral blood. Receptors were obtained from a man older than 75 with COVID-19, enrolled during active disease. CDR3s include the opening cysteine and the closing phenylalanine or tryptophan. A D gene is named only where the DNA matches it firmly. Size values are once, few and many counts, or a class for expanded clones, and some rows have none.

CASNPGTGTNQPQHF,TGTGCCAGTAACCCCGGGACAGGGACCAATCAGCCCCAGCATTTT,TRBV19,NA,TRBD1,TRBJ1-5
CASSPGQGTNYGYTF,TGTGCCAGCTCACCCGGACAGGGCACTAACTATGGCTACACCTTC,TRBV18,NA,TRBD1,TRBJ1-2
CASSPKTEAFF,TGTGCCAGCAGTCCTAAGACTGAAGCTTTCTTT,TRBV7-2,NA,NA,TRBJ1-1
CAWSGRGAQNYGYTF,TGTGCCTGGAGTGGCAGGGGGGCGCAGAACTATGGCTACACCTTC,TRBV30,NA,TRBD1,TRBJ1-2
CASRDRDRDLTGELFF,TGTGCCAGTAGGGACCGGGACAGGGACCTCACCGGGGAGCTGTTTTTT,TRBV19,NA,TRBD1,TRBJ2-2
CAWSLRETGELFF,TGTGCCTGGAGTCTCCGGGAGACCGGGGAGCTGTTTTTT,TRBV30,NA,NA,TRBJ2-2
CASSIPGDQPQHF,TGTGCCAGTAGTATCCCGGGGGATCAGCCCCAGCATTTT,TRBV19,NA,NA,TRBJ1-5
CASSHIDRGGPEAFF,TGCGCCAGCAGCCACATCGACAGGGGGGGGCCTGAAGCTTTCTTT,TRBV4-3,NA,TRBD1,TRBJ1-1
CASSQDMRQGADRGSQTNEKLFF,TGTGCCAGCAGCCAAGATATGCGGCAGGGGGCGGACAGGGGGTCTCAAACTAATGAAAAACTGTTTTTT,TRBV3-1/TRBV3-2,NA,TRBD1,TRBJ1-4
CASSLAGLAGDEQFF,TGCGCCAGCAGCTTGGCGGGACTAGCGGGAGATGAGCAGTTCTTC,TRBV5-1,once,TRBD2,TRBJ2-1
CASSYSTGGRGTEAFF,TGTGCCAGCAGTTACTCGACAGGAGGGAGGGGGACTGAAGCTTTCTTT,TRBV6-5,NA,NA,TRBJ1-1
CASSPSTGAAKNIQYF,TGCGCCAGCAGCCCTTCGACAGGGGCCGCCAAAAACATTCAGTACTTC,TRBV5-1,NA,TRBD1,TRBJ2-4
CASSKGPRIAAGELFF,TGTGCCAGCAGTAAGGGGCCGAGGATAGCGGCCGGGGAGCTGTTTTTT,TRBV6-2/TRBV6-3,NA,NA,TRBJ2-2
CASPHSAGSTDTQYF,TGTGCCTCCCCGCACTCCGCCGGGAGCACAGATACGCAGTATTTT,TRBV30,NA,NA,TRBJ2-3
CASSLNPAGPEYGYTF,TGTGCCAGCAGTTTAAATCCGGCTGGGCCAGAGTATGGCTACACCTTC,TRBV28,NA,NA,TRBJ1-2
CASSPGGPGMNTGELFF,TGTGCCAGCAGCCCAGGGGGACCGGGGATGAACACCGGGGAGCTGTTTTTT,TRBV7-8,NA,TRBD1,TRBJ2-2
CASSPGLAGGHYNEQFF,TGTGCCAGCTCACCGGGACTAGCGGGGGGCCACTACAATGAGCAGTTCTTC,TRBV18,NA,TRBD2,TRBJ2-1
CASSIGIAEDAQFF,TGTGCCAGTAGTATAGGTATAGCGGAGGACGCGCAGTTCTTC,TRBV19,once,NA,TRBJ2-1
CASSLQAGSTDTQYF,TGTGCCAGCAGCTTACAAGCGGGTAGCACAGATACGCAGTATTTT,TRBV7-6,NA,NA,TRBJ2-3
CASSRQGEPQETQYF,TGCGCCAGCAGCCGCCAAGGGGAACCCCAAGAGACCCAGTACTTC,TRBV4-3,NA,NA,TRBJ2-5
CSVDGAVRDTQYF,TGCAGCGTTGATGGGGCAGTAAGGGATACGCAGTATTTT,TRBV29-1,NA,NA,TRBJ2-3
CASSPQGPGTDAFF,TGTGCCAGCAGCCCCCAGGGGCCGGGAACTGACGCTTTCTTT,TRBV7-9,NA,NA,TRBJ1-1
CASSLTSGAGRELFF,TGCGCCAGCAGCTTGACTAGCGGGGCAGGGAGGGAGCTGTTTTTT,TRBV5-1,once,TRBD2,TRBJ2-2
CASSLLGQGVRRTEAFF,TGTGCCAGCAGTTTATTGGGACAGGGGGTACGGAGAACTGAAGCTTTCTTT,TRBV27,NA,TRBD1,TRBJ1-1
CASSLGSAGDYGYTF,TGTGCCAGCAGCTTAGGGTCGGCAGGGGACTATGGCTACACCTTC,TRBV11-2,NA,NA,TRBJ1-2